This TCR beta chain was observed in a study of blood T cell repertoires in COVID-19. Sequencing was performed with immunoSEQ multiplex PCR; in TCRdb, only in-frame clones are kept and a portion is missing. This sample has hundreds of thousands of clones, with approximately 92% found just once. V was clipped by 4 bases and J by 3 bases; unmatched bases: 8. The CDR3 extends over 17 amino acids. The germline CDR1 and CDR2 sequences are MNHNS and SASEGT. The TCR comes from a man aged 18-30 years who had recovered from COVID-19. Specimen: PBMCs or T cells enriched from blood (not recorded which). The V call is TRBV6-1, the J call TRBJ2-1; 11 nucleotides match TRBD2. In DNA form, the CDR3 reads TGTGCCAGCAGTGTCTTAGCGGGGGGGCCTCGCTACAATGAGCAGTTCTTC. It codes for CASSVLAGGPRYNEQFF.